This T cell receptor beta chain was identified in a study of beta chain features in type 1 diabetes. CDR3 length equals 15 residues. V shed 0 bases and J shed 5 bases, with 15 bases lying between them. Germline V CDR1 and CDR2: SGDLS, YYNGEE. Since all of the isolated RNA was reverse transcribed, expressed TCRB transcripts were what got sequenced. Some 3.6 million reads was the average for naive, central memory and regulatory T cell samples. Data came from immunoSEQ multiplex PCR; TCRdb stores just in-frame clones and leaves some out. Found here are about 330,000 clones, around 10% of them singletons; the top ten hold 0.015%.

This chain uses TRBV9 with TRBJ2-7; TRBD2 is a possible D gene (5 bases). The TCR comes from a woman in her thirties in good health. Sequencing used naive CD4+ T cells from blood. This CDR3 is CASSVVGERSDEQYF. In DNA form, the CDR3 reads TGTGCCAGCAGCGTAGTTGGGGAGCGGTCGGACGAGCAGTACTTC.